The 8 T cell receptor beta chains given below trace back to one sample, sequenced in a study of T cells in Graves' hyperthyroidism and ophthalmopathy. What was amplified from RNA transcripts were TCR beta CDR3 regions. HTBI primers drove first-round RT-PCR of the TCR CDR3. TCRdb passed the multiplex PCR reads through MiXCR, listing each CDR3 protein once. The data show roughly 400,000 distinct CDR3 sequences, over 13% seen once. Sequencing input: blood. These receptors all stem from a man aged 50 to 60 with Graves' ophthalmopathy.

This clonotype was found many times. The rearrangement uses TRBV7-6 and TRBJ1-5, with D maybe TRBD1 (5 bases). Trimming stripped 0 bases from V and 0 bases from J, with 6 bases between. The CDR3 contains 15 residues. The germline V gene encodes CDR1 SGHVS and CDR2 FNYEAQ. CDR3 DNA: TGTGCCAGCAGCTTAGCGGGGCATAGCAATCAGCCCCAGCATTTT. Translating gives CASSLAGHSNQPQHF.

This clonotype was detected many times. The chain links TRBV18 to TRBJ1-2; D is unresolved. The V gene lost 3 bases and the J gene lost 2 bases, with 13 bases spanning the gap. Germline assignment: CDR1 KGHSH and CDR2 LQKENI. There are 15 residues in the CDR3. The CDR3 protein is CASSPSGSGNYGYTF. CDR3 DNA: TGTGCCAGCTCACCGTCTGGGAGTGGGAACTATGGCTACACCTTC. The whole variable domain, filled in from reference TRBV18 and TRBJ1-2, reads NAGVMQNPRHLVRRRGQEARLRCSPMKGHSHVYWYRQLPEEGLKFMVYLQKENIIDESGMPKERFSAEFPKEGPSILRIQQVVRGDSAAYFCASSPSGSGNYGYTFGSGTRLTVV.

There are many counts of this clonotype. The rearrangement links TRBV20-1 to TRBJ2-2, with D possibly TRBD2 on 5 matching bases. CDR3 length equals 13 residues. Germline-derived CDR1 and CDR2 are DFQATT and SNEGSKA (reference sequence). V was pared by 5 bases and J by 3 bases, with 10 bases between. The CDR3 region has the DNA TGCAGTGCTGCGCGGGTGGACACCGGGGAGCTGTTTTTT. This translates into CSAARVDTGELFF.

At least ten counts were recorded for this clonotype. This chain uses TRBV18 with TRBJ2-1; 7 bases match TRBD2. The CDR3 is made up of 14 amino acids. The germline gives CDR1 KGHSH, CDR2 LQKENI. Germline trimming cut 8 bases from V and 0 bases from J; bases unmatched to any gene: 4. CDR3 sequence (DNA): TGTGCCAGCCAAGCGGGGACCTCCTACAATGAGCAGTTCTTC. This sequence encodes CASQAGTSYNEQFF.

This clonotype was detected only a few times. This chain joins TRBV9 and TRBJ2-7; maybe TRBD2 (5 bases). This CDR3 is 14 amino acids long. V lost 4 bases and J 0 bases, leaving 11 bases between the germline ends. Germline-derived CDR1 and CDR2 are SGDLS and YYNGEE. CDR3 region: CASSPLRDSYEQYF. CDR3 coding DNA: TGTGCCAGCAGCCCGCTGAGGGACTCCTACGAGCAGTACTTC.

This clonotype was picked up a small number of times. The CDR3 DNA reads as TGCAGTGCTAGAGATATCTTAGGGTTAGACTCTGGGGCCAACGTCCTGACTTTC. Translating it yields CSARDILGLDSGANVLTF. This rearrangement joins TRBV20-1 to TRBJ2-6; D remains unclear. Germline CDR1 DFQATT, CDR2 SNEGSKA (reference sequence). Between the trimmed V and J ends, which lost 0 bases and 0 bases, there was a span of 15 bases. The CDR3 extends over 18 amino acids.

CDR3 amino acids: CASSSRRTATSGSSLDNEQFF. The CDR3 DNA reads as TGCGCCAGCAGCTCCCGACGCACTGCGACTAGCGGGAGCTCATTAGACAATGAGCAGTTCTTC. The chain uses TRBV5-1 and TRBJ2-1; 12 bases align to TRBD2. The CDR3 is 21 amino acids. The V segment lost 3 bases and the J segment 5 bases; nucleotides outside the gene matches: 21. Germline V gene data show CDR1 as SGHRS and CDR2 as YFSETQ.

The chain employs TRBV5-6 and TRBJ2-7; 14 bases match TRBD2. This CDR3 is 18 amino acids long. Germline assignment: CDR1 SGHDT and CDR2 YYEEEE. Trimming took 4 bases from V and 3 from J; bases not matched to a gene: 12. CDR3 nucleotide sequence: TGTGCCAGCAGCCTCGGGACTAGCGGGGGTCCGAGGGTCTACGAGCAGTACTTC. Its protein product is CASSLGTSGGPRVYEQYF.